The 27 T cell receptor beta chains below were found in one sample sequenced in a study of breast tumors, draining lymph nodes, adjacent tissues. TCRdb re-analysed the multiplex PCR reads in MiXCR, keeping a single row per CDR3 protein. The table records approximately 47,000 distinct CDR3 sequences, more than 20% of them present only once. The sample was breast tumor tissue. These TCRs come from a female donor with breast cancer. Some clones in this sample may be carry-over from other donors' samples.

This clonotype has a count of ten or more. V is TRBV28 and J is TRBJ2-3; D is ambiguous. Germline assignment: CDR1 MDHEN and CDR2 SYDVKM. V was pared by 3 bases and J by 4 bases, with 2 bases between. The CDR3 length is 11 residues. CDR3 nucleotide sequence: TGTGCCAGCAGTTTCTCAGATACGCAGTATTTT. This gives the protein CASSFSDTQYF.

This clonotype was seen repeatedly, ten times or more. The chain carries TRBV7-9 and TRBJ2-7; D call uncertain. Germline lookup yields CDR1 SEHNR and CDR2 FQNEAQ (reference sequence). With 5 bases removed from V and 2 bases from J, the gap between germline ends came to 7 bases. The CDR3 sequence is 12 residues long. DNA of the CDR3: TGTGCCAGCAGCCCCGACACCTACGAGCAGTACTTC. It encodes CASSPDTYEQYF. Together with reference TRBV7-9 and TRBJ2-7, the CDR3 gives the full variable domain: DTGVSQNPRHKITKRGQNVTFRCDPISEHNRLYWYRQTLGQGPEFLTYFQNEAQLEKSRLLSDRFSAERPKGSFSTLEIQRTEQGDSAMYLCASSPDTYEQYFGPGTRLTVT.

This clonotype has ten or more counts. The CDR3 sequence is CASSLAPGTSGDYEQYF. CDR3 nucleotide sequence: TGCGCCAGCAGCTTGGCTCCCGGGACTAGCGGAGACTACGAGCAGTACTTC. The V call is TRBV5-1, the J call TRBJ2-7, with 11 bases aligning to TRBD2. Unmatched junction bases numbered 8, after V lost 0 bases and J lost 3 bases. Germline CDR1 reads SGHRS; CDR2 reads YFSETQ. The CDR3 is 17 amino acids.

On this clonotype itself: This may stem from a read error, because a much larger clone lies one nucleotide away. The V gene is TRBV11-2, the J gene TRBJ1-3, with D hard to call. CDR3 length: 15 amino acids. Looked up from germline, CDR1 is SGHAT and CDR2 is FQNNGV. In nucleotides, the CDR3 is TGTGCCAGCAGCACCATGTCGGTCAGTGGAACCACCATATATTTT. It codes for CASSTMSVSGTTIYF.

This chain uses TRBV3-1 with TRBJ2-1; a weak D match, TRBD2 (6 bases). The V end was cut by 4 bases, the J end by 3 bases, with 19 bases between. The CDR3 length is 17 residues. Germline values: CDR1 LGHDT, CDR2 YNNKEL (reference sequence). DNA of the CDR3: TGTGCCAGCAGCCCCCTGGGAGCGGGCGGATTCTACAATGAGCAGTTCTTC. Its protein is CASSPLGAGGFYNEQFF.

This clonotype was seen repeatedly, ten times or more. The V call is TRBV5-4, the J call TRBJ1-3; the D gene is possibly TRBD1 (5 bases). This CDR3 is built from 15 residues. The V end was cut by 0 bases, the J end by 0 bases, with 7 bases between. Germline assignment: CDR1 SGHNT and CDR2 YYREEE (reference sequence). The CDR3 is CASSLDRNSGNTIYF. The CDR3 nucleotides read TGTGCCAGCAGCTTGGACAGGAACTCTGGAAACACCATATATTTT.

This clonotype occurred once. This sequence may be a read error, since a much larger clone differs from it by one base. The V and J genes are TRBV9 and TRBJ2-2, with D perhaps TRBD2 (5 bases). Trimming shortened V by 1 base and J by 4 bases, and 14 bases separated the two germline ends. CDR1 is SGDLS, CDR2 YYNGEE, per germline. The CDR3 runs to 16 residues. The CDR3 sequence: CASSVRQRAGTGELFF. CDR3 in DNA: TGTGCCAGCAGCGTAAGGCAGAGGGCCGGCACCGGGGAGCTGTTTTTT.

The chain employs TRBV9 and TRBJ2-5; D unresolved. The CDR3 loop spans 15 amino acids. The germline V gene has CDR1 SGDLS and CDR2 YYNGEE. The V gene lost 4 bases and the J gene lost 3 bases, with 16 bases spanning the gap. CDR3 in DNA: TGTGCCAGCAGCCCCTGGACGTCGCCCGAAGAGACCCAGTACTTC. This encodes CASSPWTSPEETQYF.

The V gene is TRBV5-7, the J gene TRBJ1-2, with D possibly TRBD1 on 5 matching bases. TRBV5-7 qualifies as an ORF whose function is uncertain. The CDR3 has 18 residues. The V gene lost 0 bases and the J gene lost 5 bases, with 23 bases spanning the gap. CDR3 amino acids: CASSLGGDSRPAGYGYTF. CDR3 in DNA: TGTGCCAGCAGCTTGGGGGGGGATTCCAGGCCGGCGGGGTATGGCTACACCTTC.

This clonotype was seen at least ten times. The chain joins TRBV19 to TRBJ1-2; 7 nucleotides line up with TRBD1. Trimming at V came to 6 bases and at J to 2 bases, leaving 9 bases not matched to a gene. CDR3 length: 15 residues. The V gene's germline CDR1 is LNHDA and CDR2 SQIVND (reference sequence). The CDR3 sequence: CASSRAGGSNYGYTF. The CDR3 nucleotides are TGTGCCAGTAGCCGAGCAGGGGGATCGAACTATGGCTACACCTTC.

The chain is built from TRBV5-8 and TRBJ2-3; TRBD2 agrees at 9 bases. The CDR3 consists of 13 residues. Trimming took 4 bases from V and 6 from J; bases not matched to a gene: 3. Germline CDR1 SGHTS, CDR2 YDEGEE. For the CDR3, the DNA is TGTGCCAGCAGCCGGGGACTAGCTGATACGCAGTATTTT. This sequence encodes CASSRGLADTQYF.

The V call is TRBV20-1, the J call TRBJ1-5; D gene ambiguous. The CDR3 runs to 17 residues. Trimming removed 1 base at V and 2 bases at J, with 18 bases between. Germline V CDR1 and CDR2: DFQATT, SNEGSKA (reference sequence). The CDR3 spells CSARASRTVLGNQPQHF. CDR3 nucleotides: TGCAGTGCTAGAGCCTCTCGGACGGTTCTGGGCAATCAGCCCCAGCATTTT.

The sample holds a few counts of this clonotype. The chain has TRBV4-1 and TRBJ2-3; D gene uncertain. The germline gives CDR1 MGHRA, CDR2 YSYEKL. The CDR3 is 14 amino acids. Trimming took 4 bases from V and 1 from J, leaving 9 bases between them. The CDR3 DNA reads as TGCGCCAGCAGCCTAGCCTGGGGCACAGATACGCAGTATTTT. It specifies CASSLAWGTDTQYF.

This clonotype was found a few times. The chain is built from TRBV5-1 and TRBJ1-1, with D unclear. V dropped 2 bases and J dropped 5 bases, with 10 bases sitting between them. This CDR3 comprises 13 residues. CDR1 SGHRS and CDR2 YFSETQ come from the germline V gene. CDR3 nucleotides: TGCGCCAGCAGCTTCTCCTGGGGAACTGAAGCTTTCTTT. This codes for CASSFSWGTEAFF.

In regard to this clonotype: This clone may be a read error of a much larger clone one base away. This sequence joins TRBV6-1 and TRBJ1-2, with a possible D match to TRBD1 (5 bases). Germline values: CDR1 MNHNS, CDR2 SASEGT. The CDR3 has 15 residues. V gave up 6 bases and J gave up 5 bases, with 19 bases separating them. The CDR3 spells CASRAGTALLYGYTF. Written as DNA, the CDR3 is TGTGCCAGCAGAGCCGGGACCGCCCTTCTGTATGGCTACACCTTC.

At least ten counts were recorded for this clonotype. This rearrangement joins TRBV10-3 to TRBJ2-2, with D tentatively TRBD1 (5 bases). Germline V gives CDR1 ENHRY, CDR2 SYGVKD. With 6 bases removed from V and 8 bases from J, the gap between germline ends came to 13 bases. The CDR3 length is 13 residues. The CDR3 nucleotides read TGTGCCATCAGCAGGGCCCTGGGAGGGGAGCTGTTTTTT. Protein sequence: CAISRALGGELFF.

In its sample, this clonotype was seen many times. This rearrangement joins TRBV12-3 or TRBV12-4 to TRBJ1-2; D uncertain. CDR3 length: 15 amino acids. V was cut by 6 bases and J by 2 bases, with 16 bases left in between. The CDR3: CASSNHRDSNYGYTF. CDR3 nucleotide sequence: TGTGCCAGCAGCAACCACAGAGATTCGAACTATGGCTACACCTTC.

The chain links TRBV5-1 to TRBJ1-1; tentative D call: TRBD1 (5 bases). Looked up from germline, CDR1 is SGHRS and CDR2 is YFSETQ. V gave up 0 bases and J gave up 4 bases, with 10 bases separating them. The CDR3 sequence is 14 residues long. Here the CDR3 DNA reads TGCGCCAGCAGCTTGGAGGTGGGGGGCACTGAAGCTTTCTTT. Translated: CASSLEVGGTEAFF.

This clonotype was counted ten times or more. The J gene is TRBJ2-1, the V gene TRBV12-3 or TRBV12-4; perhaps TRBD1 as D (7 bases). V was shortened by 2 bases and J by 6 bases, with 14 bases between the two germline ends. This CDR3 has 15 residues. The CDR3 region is CASSLRGTVFNEQFF. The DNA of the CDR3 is TGTGCCAGCAGTTTACGCGGGACAGTCTTCAATGAGCAGTTCTTC.

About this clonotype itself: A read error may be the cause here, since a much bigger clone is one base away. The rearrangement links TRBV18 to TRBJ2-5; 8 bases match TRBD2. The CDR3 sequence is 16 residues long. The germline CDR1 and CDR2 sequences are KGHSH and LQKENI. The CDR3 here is CASSPARSGSGETPYF. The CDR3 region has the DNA TGTGCCAGCTCACCCGCCCGGAGCGGGAGTGGAGAGACCCCGTACTTC.

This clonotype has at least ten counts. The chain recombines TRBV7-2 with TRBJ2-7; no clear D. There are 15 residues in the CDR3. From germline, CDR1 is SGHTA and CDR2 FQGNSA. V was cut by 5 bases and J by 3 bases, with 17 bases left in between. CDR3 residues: CASSVWAASNYEQYF. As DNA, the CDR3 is TGTGCCAGCAGCGTGTGGGCAGCGAGCAACTACGAGCAGTACTTC.

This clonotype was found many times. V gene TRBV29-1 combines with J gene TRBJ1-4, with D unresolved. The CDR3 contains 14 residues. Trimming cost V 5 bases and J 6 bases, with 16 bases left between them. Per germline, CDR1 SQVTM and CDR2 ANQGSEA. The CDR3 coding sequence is TGCAGCGTTCTCTCCGGGGAATCTCATGAAAAACTGTTTTTT. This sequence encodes CSVLSGESHEKLFF.

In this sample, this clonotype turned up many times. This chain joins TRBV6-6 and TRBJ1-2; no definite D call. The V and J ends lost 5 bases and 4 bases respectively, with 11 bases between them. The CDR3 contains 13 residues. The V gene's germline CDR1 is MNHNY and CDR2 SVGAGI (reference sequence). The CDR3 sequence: CASSRTRTYGYTF. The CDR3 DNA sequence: TGTGCCAGCAGTCGCACACGTACCTATGGCTACACCTTC.

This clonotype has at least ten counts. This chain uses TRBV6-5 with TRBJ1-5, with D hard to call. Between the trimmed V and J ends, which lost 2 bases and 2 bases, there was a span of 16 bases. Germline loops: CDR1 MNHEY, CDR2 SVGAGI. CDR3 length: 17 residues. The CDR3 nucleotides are TGTGCCAGCAGTTACCACGTCCCCCGGGGAGGCAATCAGCCCCAGCATTTT. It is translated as CASSYHVPRGGNQPQHF.

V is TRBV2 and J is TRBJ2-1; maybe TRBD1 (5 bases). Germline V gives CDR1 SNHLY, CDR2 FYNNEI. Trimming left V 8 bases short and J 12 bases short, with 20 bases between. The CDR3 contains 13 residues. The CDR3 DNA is TGTGCCAGCGGAGACAGCCTTTGGGATGGGCAGTTCTTC. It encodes CASGDSLWDGQFF.

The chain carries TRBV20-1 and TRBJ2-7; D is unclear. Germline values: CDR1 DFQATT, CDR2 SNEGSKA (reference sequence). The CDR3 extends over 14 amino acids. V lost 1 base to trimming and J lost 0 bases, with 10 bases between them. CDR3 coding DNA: TGCAGTGCTAGAGTCTCCAGGTCCTCCTACGAGCAGTACTTC. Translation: CSARVSRSSYEQYF.

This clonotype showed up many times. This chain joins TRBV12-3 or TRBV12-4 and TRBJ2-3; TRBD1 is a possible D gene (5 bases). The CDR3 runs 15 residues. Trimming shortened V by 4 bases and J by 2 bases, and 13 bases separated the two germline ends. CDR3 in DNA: TGTGCCAGCAGTTACGACAGACATTCCACAGATACGCAGTATTTT. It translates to CASSYDRHSTDTQYF.